The sequence of this T cell receptor beta chain was determined in a study of radiotherapy plus CTLA-4 blockade in lung cancer. As for the study in general: Objective responses were recorded in about a sixth of patients, with disease control recorded in 31%. Study-level findings and limits: Together with interferon-beta, which increased in serum after radiation, early dynamic changes in blood T cell clones were reportedly the best predictors of response. Researchers report tumor-derived TCR clones expanding in blood after radiotherapy plus ipilimumab.

Data came from immunoSEQ multiplex PCR; TCRdb stores just in-frame clones and leaves some out. The sample shows roughly 90,000 clones, about 79% of them seen only once. Comments on this clone: Antigen specificity is unknown.

The CDR3 runs to 18 residues. Trimming removed 6 bases from V and 0 bases from J, with 20 bases in between. Per the germline V gene, CDR1 is SEHNR and CDR2 is FQNEAQ (reference sequence). The source was peripheral blood, collected from a patient treated with radiotherapy plus ipilimumab. This chain joins TRBV7-9 and TRBJ2-2, with D tentatively TRBD2 (6 bases). The origin of this receptor is a human donor with non-small cell lung cancer who had a partial response to radiotherapy plus ipilimumab. Some clones in this sample may be carry-over from other donors' samples. The CDR3 loop reads CASRQPPYGTANTGELFF. The DNA for the CDR3 is TGTGCCAGCAGACAACCCCCTTATGGGACTGCGAACACCGGGGAGCTGTTTTTT.